A single T cell receptor (beta chain) is shown here with its context. The CDR3 is 15 residues long. CDR1 is WNHNN, CDR2 SYGVQD, per germline (reference sequence). Trimming removed 0 bases from V and 1 base from J, with 9 bases in between. The sample belongs to a study of cytomegalovirus exposure and HLA in healthy donors. The PCR ran on 60 Vbeta and 13 Jbeta primers. TCRdb keeps only in-frame clones here, not all; method: immunoSEQ multiplex PCR. The sample includes 110,000 to 150,000 clones, around 78% of them seen just once. Material for sequencing was PBMCs. The receptor was isolated from a woman aged 18-30 years in good health and CMV-seropositive. The V call is TRBV10-1, the J call TRBJ2-5; D uncertain. CDR3 sequence (DNA): TGCGCCAGCAGTGAGTCGGGCCGAAGCCAAGAGACCCAGTACTTC. This codes for CASSESGRSQETQYF.